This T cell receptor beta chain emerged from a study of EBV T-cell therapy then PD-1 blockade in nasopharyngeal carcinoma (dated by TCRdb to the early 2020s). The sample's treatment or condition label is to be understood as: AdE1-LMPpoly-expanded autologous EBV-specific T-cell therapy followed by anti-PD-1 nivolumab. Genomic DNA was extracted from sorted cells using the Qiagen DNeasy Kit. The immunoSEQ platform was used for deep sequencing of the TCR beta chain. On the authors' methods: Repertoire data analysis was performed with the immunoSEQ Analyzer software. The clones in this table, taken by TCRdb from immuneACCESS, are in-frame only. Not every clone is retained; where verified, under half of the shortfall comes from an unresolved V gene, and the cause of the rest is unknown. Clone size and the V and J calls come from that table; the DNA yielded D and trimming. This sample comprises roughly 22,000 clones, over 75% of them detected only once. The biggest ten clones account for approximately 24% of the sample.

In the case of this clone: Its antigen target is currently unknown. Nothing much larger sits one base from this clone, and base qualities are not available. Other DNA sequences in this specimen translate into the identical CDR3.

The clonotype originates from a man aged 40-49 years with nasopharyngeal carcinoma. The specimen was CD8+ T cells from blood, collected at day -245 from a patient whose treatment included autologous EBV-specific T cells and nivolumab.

The CDR3 in this case is CAISELTGANYGYTF. The sequenced DNA: TGTGCCATCAGCGAGCTGACAGGGGCCAACTATGGCTACACCTTC. The chain couples TRBV10-3 to TRBJ1-2; 8 bases in the junction line up with TRBD1. From cysteine to phenylalanine, the CDR3 is 15 amino acids long. The DNA shown is the 45-base CDR3, in frame from base 1. Trimming leaves V shorter by 6 bases and J shorter by 2 bases, with the junction holding 8 bases beyond the gene matches. CDR1 and CDR2 are read off the germline V gene as ENHRY and SYGVKD.